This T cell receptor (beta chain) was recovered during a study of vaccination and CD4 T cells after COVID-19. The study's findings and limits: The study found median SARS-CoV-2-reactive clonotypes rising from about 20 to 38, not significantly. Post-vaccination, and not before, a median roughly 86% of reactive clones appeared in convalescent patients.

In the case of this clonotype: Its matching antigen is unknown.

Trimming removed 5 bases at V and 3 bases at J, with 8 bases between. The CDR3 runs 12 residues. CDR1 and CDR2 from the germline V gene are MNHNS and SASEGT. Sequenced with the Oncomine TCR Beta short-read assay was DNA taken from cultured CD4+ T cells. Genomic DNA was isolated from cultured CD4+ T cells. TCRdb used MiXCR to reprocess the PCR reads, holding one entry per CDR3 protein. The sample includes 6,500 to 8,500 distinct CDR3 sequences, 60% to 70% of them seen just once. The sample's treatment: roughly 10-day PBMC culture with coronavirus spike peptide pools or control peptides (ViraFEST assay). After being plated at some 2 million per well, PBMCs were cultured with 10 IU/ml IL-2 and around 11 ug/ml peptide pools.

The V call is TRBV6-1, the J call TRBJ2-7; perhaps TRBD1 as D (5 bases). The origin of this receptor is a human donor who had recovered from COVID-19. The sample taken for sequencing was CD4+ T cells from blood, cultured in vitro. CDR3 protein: CASSQGLYEQYF. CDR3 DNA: TGTGCCAGCAGTCAGGGCCTCTACGAGCAGTACTTC.